This T cell receptor beta chain was observed in a study of T-cell memory formation after mild COVID-19. About the research overall: For the most part, TCR clusters were specific to one donor.

From 5'RACE with constant-segment primers came TCR alpha and TCR beta cDNA libraries that carried sample barcodes and UMIs. TCRdb used MiXCR to reprocess the 5' RACE reads, holding one entry per CDR3 protein. The data show tens of thousands of distinct CDR3 sequences, around a quarter seen once. This CDR3 is built from 14 residues. V shed 5 bases, J shed 7 bases, and the junction held 6 bases outside the gene matches. Per germline, CDR1 SEHNR and CDR2 FQNEAQ (reference sequence). This clonotype showed up just a few times. Its antigen is undetermined. Overall study results and limits: The finding that pre-infection memory included some responding clones suggested that cross-reactive memory joined. Contracting CD8+ clones were enriched in EMRA, CD4+ mainly in CM and EM.

The specimen sequenced was PBMCs or a T cell subset sorted from them (not recorded which). The clonotype was recovered from a man between 18 and 29 years old who had mild COVID-19 (a few samples of this study predate the infection). Cell type and time point are not known. The chain employs TRBV7-9 and TRBJ2-5, with TRBD2 identical over 11 bases. The DNA for the CDR3 is TGTGCCAGCAGCCCGACTAGCGGGGAAGGGACCCAGTACTTC. Protein product: CASSPTSGEGTQYF.